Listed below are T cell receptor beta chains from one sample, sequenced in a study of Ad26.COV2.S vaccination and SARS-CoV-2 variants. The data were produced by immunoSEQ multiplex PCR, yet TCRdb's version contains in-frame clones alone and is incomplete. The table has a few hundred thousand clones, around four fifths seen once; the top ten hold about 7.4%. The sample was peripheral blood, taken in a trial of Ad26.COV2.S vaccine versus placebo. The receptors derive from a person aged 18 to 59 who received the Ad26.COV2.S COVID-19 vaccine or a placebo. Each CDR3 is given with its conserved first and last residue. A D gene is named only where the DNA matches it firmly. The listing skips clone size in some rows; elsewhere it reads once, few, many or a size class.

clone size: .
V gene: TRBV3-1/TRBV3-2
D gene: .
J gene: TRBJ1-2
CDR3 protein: CAVSDLNYGYTF
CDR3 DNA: TGTGCCGTCTCGGACCTTAACTATGGCTACACCTTC

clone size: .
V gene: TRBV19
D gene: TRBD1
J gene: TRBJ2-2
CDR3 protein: CASSILPGQGAGELFF
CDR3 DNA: TGTGCCAGTAGTATACTCCCGGGACAGGGGGCCGGGGAGCTGTTTTTT

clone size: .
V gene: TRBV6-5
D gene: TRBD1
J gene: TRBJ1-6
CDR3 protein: CASRRDRDSPLHF
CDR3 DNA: TGTGCCAGCAGACGGGACAGGGATTCACCCCTCCACTTT

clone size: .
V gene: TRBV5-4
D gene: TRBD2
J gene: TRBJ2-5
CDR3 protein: CASSSEREAPQYF
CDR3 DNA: TGTGCCAGCAGCTCAGAGCGGGAGGCTCCCCAGTACTTC

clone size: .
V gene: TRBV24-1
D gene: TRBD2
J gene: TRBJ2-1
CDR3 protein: CATSDRSGASYNEQFF
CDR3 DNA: TGTGCCACCAGTGATAGGAGCGGGGCCTCCTACAATGAGCAGTTCTTC

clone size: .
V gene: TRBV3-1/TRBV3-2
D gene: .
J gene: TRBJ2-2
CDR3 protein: CASSPGGGVTGELFF
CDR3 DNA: TGTGCCAGCAGCCCCGGGGGAGGAGTAACCGGGGAGCTGTTTTTT

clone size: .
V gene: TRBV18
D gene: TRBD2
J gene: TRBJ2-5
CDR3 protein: CASSPTPPGGAQETQYF
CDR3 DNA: TGTGCCAGCTCACCAACACCCCCGGGAGGAGCCCAAGAGACCCAGTACTTC

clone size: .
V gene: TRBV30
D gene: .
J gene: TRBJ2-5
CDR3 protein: CAWDAGYDRTQYF
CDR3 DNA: TGTGCCTGGGACGCAGGGTACGATAGGACCCAGTACTTC

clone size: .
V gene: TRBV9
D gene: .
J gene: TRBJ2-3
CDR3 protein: CASSVQGHDSGTSTDTQYF
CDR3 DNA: TGTGCCAGCAGCGTACAAGGCCACGATAGCGGAACTAGCACAGATACGCAGTATTTT

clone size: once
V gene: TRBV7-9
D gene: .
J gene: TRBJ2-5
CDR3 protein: CASSLGGARAETQYF
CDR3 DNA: TGTGCCAGCAGCTTAGGAGGAGCGCGTGCAGAGACCCAGTACTTC

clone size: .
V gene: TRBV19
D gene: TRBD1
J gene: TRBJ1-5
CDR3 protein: CASSMTGSNQPQHF
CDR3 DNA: TGTGCCAGTAGTATGACAGGGAGCAATCAGCCCCAGCATTTT

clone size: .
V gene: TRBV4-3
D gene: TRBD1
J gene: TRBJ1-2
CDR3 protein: CASSQPGQWTDGYTF
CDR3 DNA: TGCGCCAGCAGCCAGCCGGGACAGTGGACGGATGGCTACACCTTC

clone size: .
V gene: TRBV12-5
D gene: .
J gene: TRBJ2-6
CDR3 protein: CASGLIGGLSGANVLTF
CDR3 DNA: TGTGCTAGTGGTTTAATAGGGGGGTTGTCTGGGGCCAACGTCCTGACTTTC

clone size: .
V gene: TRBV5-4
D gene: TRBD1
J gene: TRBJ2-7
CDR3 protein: CASSFTGGHHEQYF
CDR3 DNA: TGTGCCAGCAGCTTTACAGGGGGCCACCACGAGCAGTACTTC

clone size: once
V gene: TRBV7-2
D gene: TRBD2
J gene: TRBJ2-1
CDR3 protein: CASSLASGGASNEQFF
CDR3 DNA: TGTGCCAGCAGCTTAGCTAGCGGGGGGGCCTCAAATGAGCAGTTCTTC

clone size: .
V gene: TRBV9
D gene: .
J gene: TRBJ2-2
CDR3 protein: CASSSRETGELFF
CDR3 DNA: TGTGCCAGCAGCTCCCGAGAAACCGGGGAGCTGTTTTTT

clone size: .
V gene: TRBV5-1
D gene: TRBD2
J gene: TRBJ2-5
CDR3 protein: CASSLRVGRRGDLQETQYF
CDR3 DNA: TGCGCCAGCAGCTTACGGGTCGGGCGGCGGGGGGATCTACAAGAGACCCAGTACTTC

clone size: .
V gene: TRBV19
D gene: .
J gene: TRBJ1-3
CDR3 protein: CASSTQGNTIYF
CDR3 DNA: TGTGCCAGTAGTACACAGGGAAACACCATATATTTT

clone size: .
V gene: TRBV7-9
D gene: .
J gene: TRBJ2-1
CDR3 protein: CASSFGGYNEQFF
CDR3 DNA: TGTGCCAGCAGCTTTGGGGGCTACAATGAGCAGTTCTTC

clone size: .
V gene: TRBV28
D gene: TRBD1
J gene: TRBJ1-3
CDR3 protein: CAVDRGISGNTIYF
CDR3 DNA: TGTGCCGTCGACAGGGGGATCTCTGGAAACACCATATATTTT

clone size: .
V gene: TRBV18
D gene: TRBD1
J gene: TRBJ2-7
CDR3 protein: CASSPASGTGAYEQYF
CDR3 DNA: TGTGCCAGCTCACCAGCCTCCGGGACAGGGGCCTACGAGCAGTACTTC

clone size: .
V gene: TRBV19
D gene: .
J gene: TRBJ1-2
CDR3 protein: CASSLLGGNYGYTF
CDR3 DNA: TGTGCCAGTAGTTTATTAGGGGGGAACTATGGCTACACCTTC

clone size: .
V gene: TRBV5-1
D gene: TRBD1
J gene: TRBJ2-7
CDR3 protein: CASSQDRAFYEQYF
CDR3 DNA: TGCGCCAGCAGCCAGGACAGGGCCTTCTACGAGCAGTACTTC

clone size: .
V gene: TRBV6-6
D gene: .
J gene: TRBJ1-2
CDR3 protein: CASSSGTRSRGYTF
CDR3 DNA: TGTGCCAGCAGCTCTGGGACCCGCTCTAGGGGCTACACCTTC

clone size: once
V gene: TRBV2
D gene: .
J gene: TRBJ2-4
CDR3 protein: CASSVDSKNIQYF
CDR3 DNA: TGTGCCAGCAGTGTGGACAGCAAAAACATTCAGTACTTC

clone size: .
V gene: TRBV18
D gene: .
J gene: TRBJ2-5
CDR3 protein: CASSPRTGASSQETQYF
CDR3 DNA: TGTGCCAGCTCACCACGGACGGGGGCTAGCTCCCAAGAGACCCAGTACTTC

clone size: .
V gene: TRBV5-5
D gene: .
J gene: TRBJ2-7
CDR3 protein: CASSLQAGSSYEQYF
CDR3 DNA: TGTGCCAGCAGCTTGCAGGCAGGGAGCTCCTACGAGCAGTACTTC

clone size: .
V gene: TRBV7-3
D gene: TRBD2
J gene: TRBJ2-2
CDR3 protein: CASSFGLARAGELFF
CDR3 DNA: TGTGCCAGCAGCTTTGGACTAGCGAGGGCCGGGGAGCTGTTTTTT

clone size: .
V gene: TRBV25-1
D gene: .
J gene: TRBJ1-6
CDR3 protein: CASSESSGTTSPLHF
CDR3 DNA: TGTGCCAGCAGTGAATCCTCCGGGACGACTAGTCCCCTCCACTTT

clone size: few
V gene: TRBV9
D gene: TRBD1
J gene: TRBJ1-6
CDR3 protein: CASSVLDRGGSPLHF
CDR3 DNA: TGTGCCAGCAGCGTACTGGACAGGGGCGGTTCACCCCTCCACTTT

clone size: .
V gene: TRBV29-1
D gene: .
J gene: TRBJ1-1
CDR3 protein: CSVRGLANTEAFF
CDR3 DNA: TGCAGCGTTAGGGGGTTGGCGAACACTGAAGCTTTCTTT

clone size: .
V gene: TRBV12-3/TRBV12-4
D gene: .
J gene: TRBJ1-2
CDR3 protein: CASSFSQGGYTF
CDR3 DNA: TGTGCCAGCAGTTTCAGCCAGGGGGGCTACACCTTC

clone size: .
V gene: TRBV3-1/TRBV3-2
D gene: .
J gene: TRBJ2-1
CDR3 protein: CASRETSYNEQFF
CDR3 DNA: TGTGCCAGCCGTGAAACCTCCTACAATGAGCAGTTCTTC

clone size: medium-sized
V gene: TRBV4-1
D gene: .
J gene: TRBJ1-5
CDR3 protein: CASSQDGDFSNQPQHF
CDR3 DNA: TGCGCCAGCAGCCAAGATGGGGATTTCAGCAATCAGCCCCAGCATTTT

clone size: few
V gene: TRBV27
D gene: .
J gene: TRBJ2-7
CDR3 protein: CASSLGDSYEQYF
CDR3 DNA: TGTGCCAGCAGTTTAGGCGATTCCTACGAGCAGTACTTC

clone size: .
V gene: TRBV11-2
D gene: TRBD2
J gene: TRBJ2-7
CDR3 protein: CASSFKLAGGEQYF
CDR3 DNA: TGTGCCAGCAGCTTCAAACTAGCGGGAGGCGAGCAGTACTTC

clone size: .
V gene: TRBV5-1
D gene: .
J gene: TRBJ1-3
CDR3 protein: CASSLRTKGNTIYF
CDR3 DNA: TGCGCCAGCAGCTTGCGGACCAAGGGAAACACCATATATTTT

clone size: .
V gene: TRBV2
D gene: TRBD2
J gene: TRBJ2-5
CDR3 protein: CASLMSGLAGIETQYF
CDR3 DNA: TGTGCCAGCCTAATGTCGGGGCTAGCGGGAATAGAGACCCAGTACTTC

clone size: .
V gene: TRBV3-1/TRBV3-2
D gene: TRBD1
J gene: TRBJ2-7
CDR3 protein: CASGTLGGRYEQYF
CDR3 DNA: TGTGCCAGCGGCACCTTAGGGGGCCGCTACGAGCAGTACTTC

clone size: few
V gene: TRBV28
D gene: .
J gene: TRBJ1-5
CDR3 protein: CASTSGGHRASQHF
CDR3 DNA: TGTGCCAGCACCTCCGGGGGCCACAGGGCTTCCCAGCATTTT

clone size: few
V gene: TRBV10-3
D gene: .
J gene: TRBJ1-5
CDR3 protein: CAISDLGGLGQPQHF
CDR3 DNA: TGTGCCATCAGTGACCTGGGGGGGCTCGGACAGCCCCAGCATTTT

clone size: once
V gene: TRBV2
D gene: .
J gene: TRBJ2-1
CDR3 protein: CASRRQGEVGNEQFF
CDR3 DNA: TGTGCCAGCAGACGCCAGGGAGAAGTTGGTAATGAGCAGTTCTTC

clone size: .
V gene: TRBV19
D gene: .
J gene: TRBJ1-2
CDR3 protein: CASSSGTLALPNYGYTF
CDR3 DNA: TGTGCCAGTAGTTCCGGGACACTGGCACTCCCTAACTATGGCTACACCTTC

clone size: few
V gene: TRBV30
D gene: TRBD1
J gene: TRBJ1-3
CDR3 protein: CAWAQGALGNTIYF
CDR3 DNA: TGTGCCTGGGCCCAGGGGGCGCTGGGAAACACCATATATTTT

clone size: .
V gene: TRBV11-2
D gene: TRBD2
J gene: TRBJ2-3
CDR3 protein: CASSRQAGRGTDTQYF
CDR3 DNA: TGTGCCAGCAGCCGACAAGCGGGGCGGGGCACAGATACGCAGTATTTT

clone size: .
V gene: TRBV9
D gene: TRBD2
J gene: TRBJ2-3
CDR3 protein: CASSVVSGSTDTQYF
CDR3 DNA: TGTGCCAGCAGCGTAGTTAGCGGGAGCACAGATACGCAGTATTTT

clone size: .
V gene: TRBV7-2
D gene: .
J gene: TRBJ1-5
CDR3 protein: CASSFLTGDQPQHF
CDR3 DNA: TGTGCCAGCAGCTTTTTAACGGGAGATCAGCCCCAGCATTTT

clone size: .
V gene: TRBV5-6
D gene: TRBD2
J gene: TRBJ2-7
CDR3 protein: CASNRLASYEQYF
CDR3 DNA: TGTGCCAGCAACCGACTAGCGTCCTACGAGCAGTACTTC

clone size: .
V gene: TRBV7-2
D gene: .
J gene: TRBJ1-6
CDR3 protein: CASSLDGFGTLHF
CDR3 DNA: TGTGCCAGCAGCTTGGACGGCTTCGGTACCCTCCACTTT

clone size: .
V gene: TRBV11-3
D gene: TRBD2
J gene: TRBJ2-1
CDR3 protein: CASSFLASGYGEQFF
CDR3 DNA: TGTGCCAGCAGCTTTCTTGCTAGCGGGTACGGTGAGCAGTTCTTC

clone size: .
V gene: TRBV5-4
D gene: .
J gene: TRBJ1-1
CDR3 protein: CASSLMNTEAFF
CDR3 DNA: TGTGCCAGCAGCCTGATGAACACTGAAGCTTTCTTT

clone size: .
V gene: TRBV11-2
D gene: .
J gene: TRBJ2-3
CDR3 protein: CASSLGWREGDTQYF
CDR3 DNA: TGTGCCAGCAGCTTAGGCTGGAGGGAAGGAGATACGCAGTATTTT

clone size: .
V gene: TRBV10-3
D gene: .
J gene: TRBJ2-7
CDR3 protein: CAISEQYYEQYF
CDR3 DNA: TGTGCCATCAGTGAACAATACTACGAGCAGTACTTC

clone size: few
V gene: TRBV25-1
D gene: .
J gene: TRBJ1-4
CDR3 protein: CASSEYPLGGREKLFF
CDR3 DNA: TGTGCCAGCAGTGAATATCCTCTCGGTGGGAGAGAAAAACTGTTTTTT

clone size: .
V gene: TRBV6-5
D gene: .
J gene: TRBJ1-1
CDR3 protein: CASSYDRGANTEAFF
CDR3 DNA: TGTGCCAGCAGTTACGATCGGGGGGCGAACACTGAAGCTTTCTTT

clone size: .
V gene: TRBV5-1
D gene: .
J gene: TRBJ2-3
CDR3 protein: CASSYSGPDTQYF
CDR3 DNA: TGCGCCAGCAGTTATAGTGGGCCAGATACGCAGTATTTT

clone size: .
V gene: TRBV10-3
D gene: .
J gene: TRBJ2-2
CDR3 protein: CAISNWEQDTGELFF
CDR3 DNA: TGTGCCATCTCAAACTGGGAGCAGGACACCGGGGAGCTGTTTTTT

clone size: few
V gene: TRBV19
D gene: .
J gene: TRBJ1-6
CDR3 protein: CASERSSYNSPLHF
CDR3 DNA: TGTGCCAGTGAACGAAGCTCCTATAATTCACCCCTCCACTTT

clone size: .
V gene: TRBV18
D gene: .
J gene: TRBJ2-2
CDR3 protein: CASSPRSQGAGELFF
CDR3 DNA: TGTGCCAGCTCACCACGTTCGCAGGGCGCCGGGGAGCTGTTTTTT

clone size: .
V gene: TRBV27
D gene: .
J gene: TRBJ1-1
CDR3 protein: CASPKPGDTEAFF
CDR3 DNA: TGTGCCAGCCCTAAACCGGGGGACACTGAAGCTTTCTTT